These T cell receptor beta chains were read from a single sample in a study of shared clonotypes between healthy human individuals. Assay used: immunoSEQ multiplex PCR; TCRdb lists only in-frame clones, some missing. The sample has more than 2,000,000 clones; over 85% are singletons. Source material: naive CD4+ T cells sorted from blood. These receptor sequences come from a young man in good health. Both conserved end residues are part of each CDR3. A D gene is named only where the DNA matches it firmly. Rows give clone size only sometimes, using once, few, many, or a class for an expanded clone.

D	V	J	size	DNA	CDR3
TRBD1	TRBV5-4	TRBJ1-1	.	TGTGCCAGCAGCCGGAGGACAGGTGGAGCCCGGGAAGCTTTCTTT	CASSRRTGGAREAFF
.	TRBV10-3	TRBJ2-7	once	TGTGCCATCAGTGAGTCGAAGTCGACGCCCGATAAGTACTTC	CAISESKSTPDKYF
TRBD1	TRBV18	TRBJ2-4	once	TGTGCCAGCTCACCATTACCCGGGACAGTGATGAACATTCAGTACTTC	CASSPLPGTVMNIQYF
TRBD1	TRBV19	TRBJ1-2	.	TGTGCCAGTAGTATAGATGCGACAGGGGTTGGCTATGGCTACACCTTC	CASSIDATGVGYGYTF
.	TRBV4-1	TRBJ1-4	.	TGCGCCAGCTGTGGGAGATTTTCAACTAATGAAAAACTGTTTTTT	CASCGRFSTNEKLFF
TRBD2	TRBV5-4	TRBJ2-3	.	TGTGCCAGCAGCTTAGATACCGGGACTAGCGGGAGGGCAGATACGCAGTATTTT	CASSLDTGTSGRADTQYF
TRBD1	TRBV7-9	TRBJ2-1	.	TGTGCCACCACAGGGGACCCCTACAATGAGCAGTTCTTC	CATTGDPYNEQFF
TRBD2	TRBV5-1	TRBJ2-3	once	TGCGCCAGCAGCTTGGAGGCGCGGGGGGCCGGAGATACGCAGTATTTT	CASSLEARGAGDTQYF
.	TRBV14	TRBJ1-1	.	TGTGCCAGCAGCCAACAGTACTTCAGGGGTGAAGCTTTCTTT	CASSQQYFRGEAFF
.	TRBV6-5	TRBJ1-2	.	TGTGCCAGCAGTTACTCGAGGACAGTCCACTATGGCTACACCTTC	CASSYSRTVHYGYTF
.	TRBV7-2	TRBJ2-3	.	TGTGCCAGCAGCTTAGAGGTCAATCGTCCAGATACGCAGTATTTT	CASSLEVNRPDTQYF
.	TRBV2	TRBJ2-7	.	TGTGCCAGCAGTGTGGGGGGCTTGTCCTACGAGCAGTACTTC	CASSVGGLSYEQYF
.	TRBV4-1	TRBJ2-7	.	TGCGCCAGCAGCCAAGTAGCGGGACAGATCTACGAGCAGTACTTC	CASSQVAGQIYEQYF
.	TRBV18	TRBJ1-1	.	TGTGCCAGCTCACCACAGGGCATCAAGAACACTGAAGCTTTCTTT	CASSPQGIKNTEAFF
.	TRBV2	TRBJ2-7	.	TGTGCCAGCAGTAATGAGTACGAGCAGTACTTC	CASSNEYEQYF
.	TRBV20-1	TRBJ1-3	.	TGCAGTGCCGGGCAAGGAAACACCATATATTTT	CSAGQGNTIYF
TRBD2	TRBV7-2	TRBJ2-5	.	TGTGCCAGCAGCCCACTAGCGGGGGACCTACAAGAGACCCAGTACTTC	CASSPLAGDLQETQYF
.	TRBV30	TRBJ1-2	.	TGTGCCTGGACCCTAAAGGGTGGCTACACCTTC	CAWTLKGGYTF
TRBD2	TRBV27	TRBJ2-2	.	TGTGCCACCCTTCGACTAGCGGGAGGGGAGCTGTTTTTT	CATLRLAGGELFF
TRBD2	TRBV5-6	TRBJ2-1	.	TGTGCCAGCAGCGGCGGGACTAGCGGCTACAATGAGCAGTTCTTC	CASSGGTSGYNEQFF
.	TRBV9	TRBJ1-3	.	TGTGCCAGCAGCGTAGCGGGAGGTGGAAACACCATATATTTT	CASSVAGGGNTIYF
.	TRBV5-4	TRBJ2-2	.	TGTGCCAGCAGCGTGGGGGGAGATGACACCGGGGAGCTGTTTTTT	CASSVGGDDTGELFF
.	TRBV6-5	TRBJ2-7	once	TGTGCCAGCAGGGGATTGCAGGGTAACGAGCAGTACTTC	CASRGLQGNEQYF
.	TRBV4-1	TRBJ2-3	.	TGCGCCAGCAGCGAGACCGCCGGTACGCAGTATTTT	CASSETAGTQYF
TRBD1	TRBV7-3	TRBJ1-4	.	TGTGCCAGCAGCCCCCCCCAGGGGGCGCTTTTTCGTCTGTATGAAAAACTGTTTTTT	CASSPPQGALFRLYEKLFF
TRBD1	TRBV28	TRBJ1-6	.	TGTGCCAGCAGTCCCCGACAGGGGTATTCACCCCTCCACTTT	CASSPRQGYSPLHF
TRBD1	TRBV19	TRBJ1-1	.	TGTGCCAGTAGTATAGCTGGGACAGGGTCTCGGATGAACACTGAAGCTTTCTTT	CASSIAGTGSRMNTEAFF
TRBD1	TRBV10-3	TRBJ1-5	.	TGTGCCATCAGTGACCCCGGGACAGGGCTCCATTTT	CAISDPGTGLHF
.	TRBV11-2	TRBJ2-1	.	TGTGCCAGCACCCCGGGACTCCCTGGAAATGAGCAGTTCTTC	CASTPGLPGNEQFF
TRBD1	TRBV27	TRBJ1-2	.	TGTGCCAGTGGGACAGACTATAGCTATGGCTACACCTTC	CASGTDYSYGYTF
TRBD2	TRBV5-4	TRBJ2-1	.	TGTGCCAGCAGCTTGGAAATAGCGGGAGCATCCTACAATGAGCAGTTCTTC	CASSLEIAGASYNEQFF
.	TRBV9	TRBJ1-3	once	TGTGCCAGCAGCGCCCTTGGGGGGTTTTCAAACACCATATATTTT	CASSALGGFSNTIYF
.	TRBV7-9	TRBJ1-6	.	TGTGCCAGCAGCCGAGACAGCGATAATTCACCCCTCCACTTT	CASSRDSDNSPLHF
TRBD1	TRBV28	TRBJ1-6	.	TGCGTCGCCGGGACAGGGGTACCGGGTGCGCCCCTCCACTTT	CVAGTGVPGAPLHF